The next 5 T cell receptor beta chains were all read from a single sample in a study of T-cell reconstitution after alpha-beta-depleted transplantation in children (TCRdb year 2016). The library was obtained by PCR. The listed sequencing device is Illumina HiSeq 2500. To normalize quantification of the TCRbeta repertoire, the TCR libraries were built with molecular barcoding that relied on unique molecular identifiers. Starting from the raw public reads, TCRdb applied fastp trimming at Q25, assembled clones with MiXCR and retained in-frame beta chains. Rows matching on CDR3 protein sequence are summarized as one entry with the most common DNA and genes. Across this sample there are some 240,000 distinct CDR3 sequences, with about 9.6% seen only once. Jointly, the top ten make up roughly 5.1% of the sample. The sample here was PBMCs from the stem cell graft donor, taken from the stem cell graft. These receptors were collected from a human donor who donated a stem cell graft to a child with SCID.

This clonotype was detected ten times or more. This chain connects TRBV5-1 to TRBJ2-2, with D possibly being TRBD2 (6 bases). This CDR3 has 13 residues. CDR1 is SGHRS, CDR2 YFSETQ, per germline. Between the trimmed V and J ends, which lost 1 base and 9 bases, there was a span of 10 bases. The CDR3 spells CASSLPGGRELFF. The CDR3 bases are TGCGCCAGCAGCTTGCCCGGGGGAAGGGAGCTGTTTTTT.

About this clonotype: With a much larger clone just one base away, this may be a read error. V and J are TRBV20-1 and TRBJ2-3; TRBD2 matches at 9 bases. This CDR3 region has 13 residues. The germline V gene has CDR1 DFQATT and CDR2 SNEGSKA (reference sequence). V was pared by 5 bases and J by 5 bases, with 5 bases of the junction left unmatched. The CDR3, as DNA: TGCAGTGCTCATTGGCGGGGGGGAGATACGCAGTATTTT. Protein sequence: CSAHWRGGDTQYF.

This clonotype was observed at least ten times. The chain recombines TRBV7-2 with TRBJ1-1; D is possibly TRBD1 (6 bases). In germline, CDR1 is SGHTA, CDR2 FQGNSA. V dropped 5 bases and J dropped 2 bases, with 18 bases sitting between them. The CDR3 length is 16 residues. The CDR3 DNA follows: TGTGCCAGCAGCCGAGGGGGGGGCTTTACTAACACTGAAGCTTTCTTT. Residues: CASSRGGGFTNTEAFF.

This clonotype was recorded at least ten times. The chain employs TRBV5-1 and TRBJ1-1; no clear D. Trimming removed 4 bases from V and 8 bases from J, with 15 bases in between. This CDR3 is 13 amino acids long. The V gene's germline CDR1 is SGHRS and CDR2 YFSETQ. For the CDR3, the DNA is TGCGCCAGCAGCGGATCGGAAAGAACGGAAGCTTTCTTT. It codes for CASSGSERTEAFF.

This clonotype has ten or more counts. The CDR3 region is CAISESKGRAGYTF. The CDR3 DNA is TGTGCCATCAGTGAGTCGAAGGGCAGGGCTGGCTACACCTTC. This chain links TRBV10-3 with TRBJ1-2; possibly TRBD1 for D (5 bases). The CDR3 loop spans 14 amino acids. V shed 0 bases and J shed 7 bases, with 12 bases lying between them. The germline V gene has CDR1 ENHRY and CDR2 SYGVKD.